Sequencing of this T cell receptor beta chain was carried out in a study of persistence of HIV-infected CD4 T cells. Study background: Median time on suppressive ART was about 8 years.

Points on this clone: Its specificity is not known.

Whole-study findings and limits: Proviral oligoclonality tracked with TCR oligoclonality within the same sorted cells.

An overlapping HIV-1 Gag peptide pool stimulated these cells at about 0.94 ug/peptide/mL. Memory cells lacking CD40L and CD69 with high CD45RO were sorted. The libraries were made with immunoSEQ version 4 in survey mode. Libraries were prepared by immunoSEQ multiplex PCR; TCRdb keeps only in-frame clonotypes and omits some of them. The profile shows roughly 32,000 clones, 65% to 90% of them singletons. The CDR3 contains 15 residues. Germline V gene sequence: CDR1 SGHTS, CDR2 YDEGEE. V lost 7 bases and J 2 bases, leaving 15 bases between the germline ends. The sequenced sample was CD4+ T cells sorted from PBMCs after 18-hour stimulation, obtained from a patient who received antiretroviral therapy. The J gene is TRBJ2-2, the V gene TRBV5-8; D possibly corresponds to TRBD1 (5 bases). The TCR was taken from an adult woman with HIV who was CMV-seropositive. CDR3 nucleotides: TGTGCCAGCGGGTTGACAGTAAGAAACACCGGGGAGCTGTTTTTT. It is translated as CASGLTVRNTGELFF.